This TCR beta chain was documented in a study of human T cells and chemical hapten exposure. This clonotype was counted between two and nine times. From whole blood left unfractionated, total RNA was extracted. V was pared by 1 base and J by 0 bases, with 12 bases between. The CDR3 is 16 residues long. CDR1 and CDR2 (germline): LGHNA, YSLEER. The library labeled individual cDNA molecules by adding unique molecular identifiers to them. TCRdb reprocessed the reads with MiXCR, giving one entry per CDR3 protein. The sample has more than 100,000 distinct CDR3 sequences, over 7% seen once. The rearrangement uses TRBV4-3 and TRBJ1-1; maybe TRBD1 (5 bases). Sequencing was carried out using whole blood. The sequence was obtained from a human donor in good health. Some clones in this sample may be carry-over from other donors' samples. CDR3 sequence: CASSQARGGMNTEAFF. As DNA, the CDR3 is TGCGCCAGCAGCCAAGCTCGGGGGGGAATGAACACTGAAGCTTTCTTT.